The 22 T cell receptor beta chains below all came from one sample that was sequenced in a study of blood T cell repertoires in COVID-19. The protocol was immunoSEQ multiplex PCR, while the TCRdb copy is restricted to in-frame clones and leaves out a portion. The repertoire holds roughly 40,000 clones, with roughly 85% as singletons. The sample taken for sequencing was peripheral blood. Receptors were obtained from a human donor in a cohort sampled during active COVID-19.

V is TRBV6-5 and J is TRBJ2-7; 8 bases are a match to TRBD1. CDR3 length: 15 residues. Looked up from germline, CDR1 is MNHEY and CDR2 is SVGAGI. The J segment lost 3 bases and the V segment lost 6 bases, leaving 10 bases of the junction unmatched. CDR3: CASSNAAGGGYEQYF. The CDR3 nucleotides are TGTGCCAGCAGCAACGCGGCAGGGGGCGGCTACGAGCAGTACTTC.

V is TRBV19 and J is TRBJ1-4; 9 nucleotides match TRBD1. CDR1 is LNHDA, CDR2 SQIVND, per germline (reference sequence). This CDR3 contains 15 residues. With V trimmed by 5 bases and J by 6 bases, 7 bases remained unmatched. The CDR3 DNA follows: TGTGCCAGTAGTTACCCGGGACAGGGTTATGAAAAACTGTTTTTT. Protein sequence: CASSYPGQGYEKLFF.

This clone was seen a few times. The chain uses TRBV4-2 and TRBJ1-2; D is unclear. This CDR3 has 13 amino acids. The germline V and J ends were trimmed by 0 bases and 5 bases, with 7 bases remaining between them. CDR1 and CDR2 from the germline V gene are LGHNA and YNFKEQ. CDR3 in DNA: TGTGCCAGCAGCCAAGATCCAGGTTATGGCTACACCTTC. Translation: CASSQDPGYGYTF.

The CDR3 region has the DNA TGTGCCAGTAGTATTCTGGGGGCAGAGTCACCCCTCCACTTT. Its protein product is CASSILGAESPLHF. The V call is TRBV19, the J call TRBJ1-6; the D gene is possibly TRBD1 (6 bases). The CDR3 is 14 amino acids. Germline CDR1 reads LNHDA; CDR2 reads SQIVND (reference sequence). V shed 3 bases and J shed 10 bases, with 13 bases lying between them. Full variable domain (missing parts from reference TRBV19 and TRBJ1-6): DGGITQSPKYLFRKEGQNVTLSCEQNLNHDAMYWYRQDPGQGLRLIYYSQIVNDFQKGDIAEGYSVSREKKESFPLTVTSAQKNPTAFYLCASSILGAESPLHFGNGTRLTVT.

The V and J genes are TRBV29-1 and TRBJ1-1; D is unclear. The V gene lost 6 bases and the J gene lost 2 bases, with 10 bases spanning the gap. The CDR3 runs to 12 residues. Germline CDR1 reads SQVTM; CDR2 reads ANQGSEA. CDR3: CSVRSANTEAFF. In DNA, the CDR3 is TGCAGCGTGAGGTCGGCCAACACTGAAGCTTTCTTT.

V and J are TRBV9 and TRBJ1-3; maybe TRBD1 (6 bases). The CDR3 loop spans 16 amino acids. Per germline, CDR1 SGDLS and CDR2 YYNGEE. V lost 0 bases and J 0 bases, leaving 10 bases between the germline ends. The CDR3 DNA sequence: TGTGCCAGCAGCGTAGATGGGGGGGCCTCTGGAAACACCATATATTTT. Its translation is CASSVDGGASGNTIYF. Full variable domain (remainder filled in from reference TRBV9 and TRBJ1-3): DSGVTQTPKHLITATGQRVTLRCSPRSGDLSVYWYQQSLDQGLQFLIQYYNGEERAKGNILERFSAQQFPDLHSELNLSSLELGDSALYFCASSVDGGASGNTIYFGEGSWLTVV.

V gene TRBV10-3 combines with J gene TRBJ2-7, with TRBD1 identical over 7 bases. This CDR3 spans 12 amino acids. V trimming: 10 bases; J trimming: 0 bases; junction bases outside the gene matches: 3. CDR1 and CDR2 from the germline V gene are ENHRY and SYGVKD. CDR3 nucleotides: TGTGCCAGCCGGGACAGCTCCTACGAGCAGTACTTC. Its translation: CASRDSSYEQYF.

The genes are TRBV7-9 and TRBJ2-3, with TRBD2 identical over 8 bases. The V and J ends lost 4 bases and 3 bases, in that order; junction bases with no gene match: 6. CDR1 is SEHNR, CDR2 FQNEAQ, per germline (reference sequence). The CDR3 totals 15 residues. The CDR3 spells CASSSLSGVTDTQYF. CDR3 nucleotides: TGTGCCAGCAGCTCCCTTAGCGGGGTGACAGATACGCAGTATTTT.

The gene calls are TRBV18 and TRBJ2-2, with a weak D call TRBD1 (5 bases). Trimming pared 5 bases from V and 0 bases from J, leaving 10 bases between. Per the germline V gene, CDR1 is KGHSH and CDR2 is LQKENI. The CDR3 totals 15 residues. The CDR3 sequence: CASSATGANTGELFF. As DNA, the CDR3 is TGTGCCAGCTCAGCCACAGGTGCGAACACCGGGGAGCTGTTTTTT.

The chain joins TRBV6-5 to TRBJ2-5; D gene uncertain. This CDR3 has 14 amino acids. The germline V and J ends were trimmed by 6 bases and 1 base, with 12 bases remaining between them. Germline lookup yields CDR1 MNHEY and CDR2 SVGAGI. The CDR3 nucleotides are TGTGCCAGCAGCCCCCTCGTGGCCCAAGAGACCCAGTACTTC. Protein product: CASSPLVAQETQYF.

This clone has more than one count but fewer than ten. The chain combines TRBV6-1 with TRBJ1-5; unclear D gene. The CDR3 spans 14 residues. Trimming took 0 bases from V and 10 from J, leaving 13 bases between them. Looked up from germline, CDR1 is MNHNS and CDR2 is SASEGT. The CDR3, as DNA: TGTGCCAGCAGTGAAGCGCTGGGCATCAGACCCCAGCATTTT. Residues: CASSEALGIRPQHF.

The rearrangement uses TRBV11-2 and TRBJ2-3; TRBD2 agrees at 9 bases. Per the germline V gene, CDR1 is SGHAT and CDR2 is FQNNGV. CDR3 size: 17 residues. Trimming took 0 bases from V and 7 from J; bases not matched to a gene: 11. DNA for the CDR3: TGTGCCAGCAGCTTAGATGGGGTAGGGCTAGCGGGGAATACGCAGTATTTT. It codes for CASSLDGVGLAGNTQYF.

This sequence joins TRBV19 and TRBJ1-2; no firm D call. The CDR3 extends over 18 amino acids. CDR1 and CDR2 from the germline V gene are LNHDA and SQIVND (reference sequence). The germline V and J ends were trimmed by 7 bases and 4 bases, with 28 bases remaining between them. CDR3 sequence (DNA): TGTGCCAGTACCTTGAGTGGGGAGACAACCCTATGGAGCTATGGCTACACCTTC. Encoded protein: CASTLSGETTLWSYGYTF. Supplemented by reference TRBV19 and TRBJ1-2, the full variable domain reads DGGITQSPKYLFRKEGQNVTLSCEQNLNHDAMYWYRQDPGQGLRLIYYSQIVNDFQKGDIAEGYSVSREKKESFPLTVTSAQKNPTAFYLCASTLSGETTLWSYGYTFGSGTRLTVV.

CDR3: CAIRGTAFNSPLHF. As DNA, the CDR3 is TGTGCCATCAGGGGGACAGCATTTAATTCACCCCTCCACTTT. J is TRBJ1-6 and V is TRBV10-3; 7 bases agree with TRBD1. Germline CDR1 is ENHRY and CDR2 is SYGVKD. The CDR3 has 14 amino acids. The ends lost 6 bases at V and 6 bases at J; junction bases unmatched: 5.

The rearrangement links TRBV18 to TRBJ1-5; perhaps TRBD1 as D (6 bases). This CDR3 region has 14 residues. Germline CDR1 KGHSH, CDR2 LQKENI. V shed 0 bases and J shed 7 bases, with 10 bases lying between them. Here the CDR3 reads CASSPPGGQQPQHF. As DNA, the CDR3 is TGTGCCAGCTCACCACCGGGGGGGCAACAGCCCCAGCATTTT.

This CDR3 is CASSPNRPGASTDTQYF. Written as DNA, the CDR3 is TGTGCCAGCTCACCCAATCGGCCAGGGGCTAGCACAGATACGCAGTATTTT. This chain joins TRBV18 and TRBJ2-3; the D gene is possibly TRBD1 (6 bases). This CDR3 region has 17 residues. Looked up from germline, CDR1 is KGHSH and CDR2 is LQKENI. The V and J ends lost 3 bases and 0 bases respectively, with 16 bases between them. Looking up the rest from reference TRBV18 and TRBJ2-3 gives the full variable domain: NAGVMQNPRHLVRRRGQEARLRCSPMKGHSHVYWYRQLPEEGLKFMVYLQKENIIDESGMPKERFSAEFPKEGPSILRIQQVVRGDSAAYFCASSPNRPGASTDTQYFGPGTRLTVL.

As to this clone: A read error may account for a junction end that differs from germline. The chain links TRBV7-2 to TRBJ2-1; D not resolved. Looked up from germline, CDR1 is SGHTA and CDR2 is FQGNSA. The CDR3 runs to 15 residues. CDR3 sequence reads: CASSLVVTSSNEQFF. In DNA, the CDR3 is TGTGCCAGCAGCTTAGTGGTGACATCCTCCAATGAGCAGTTCTTC.

The chain employs TRBV18 and TRBJ1-2; D gene ambiguous. Trimming removed 2 bases at V and 8 bases at J, with 21 bases between. CDR1 is KGHSH, CDR2 LQKENI, per germline. The CDR3 runs 16 residues. The CDR3 is CASSPTSGLERYGYTF. CDR3 nucleotides: TGTGCCAGCTCACCAACATCCGGTCTGGAGAGGTACGGCTACACCTTC.

This clone was detected only once. The rearrangement links TRBV18 to TRBJ2-3; tentatively, D is TRBD1 (5 bases). CDR1 is KGHSH and CDR2 is LQKENI in the germline V gene. The CDR3 length is 12 residues. V was shortened by 4 bases and J by 5 bases, with 7 bases between the two germline ends. CDR3 loop: CASSLQGDTQYF. CDR3 DNA sequence: TGTGCCAGCTCACTTCAGGGAGATACGCAGTATTTT.

The chain recombines TRBV10-3 with TRBJ1-1, with D tentatively TRBD1 (5 bases). Germline values: CDR1 ENHRY, CDR2 SYGVKD. This CDR3 comprises 13 residues. Trimming removed 6 bases from V and 0 bases from J, with 8 bases in between. DNA for the CDR3: TGTGCCATCAGCCAGACAGTGAACACTGAAGCTTTCTTT. Translation: CAISQTVNTEAFF.

V and J are TRBV27 and TRBJ2-7; 9 bases are a match to TRBD2. CDR1 and CDR2 (germline): MNHEY, SMNVEV (reference sequence). The CDR3 covers 17 residues. V lost 2 bases, J lost 0 bases, and 8 bases stayed unmatched. The CDR3 DNA reads TGTGCCAGCAGTTTAAGTCCTAGCGGGACTTACTCCTACGAGCAGTACTTC. It translates to CASSLSPSGTYSYEQYF.

The V and J genes are TRBV19 and TRBJ2-1, with TRBD2 matching 9 bases. Germline trimming cut 1 base from V and 7 bases from J; bases unmatched to any gene: 8. The CDR3 extends over 16 amino acids. Germline CDR1 is LNHDA and CDR2 is SQIVND (reference sequence). The CDR3 is CASSIVKSGGTNEQFF. DNA of the CDR3: TGTGCCAGTAGTATAGTTAAAAGCGGGGGGACGAATGAGCAGTTCTTC.